Each of the 14 T cell receptor beta chains below was sequenced from the same sample in a study of shared clonotypes between healthy human individuals. Clones were sequenced by immunoSEQ multiplex PCR, and TCRdb holds only the in-frame ones, with some missing. The sample lists some 2,000,000 clones; approximately 94% were seen once. The sequencing sample was made of naive CD4+ T cells sorted from blood. As for subset: CD45RA+ positively selected. These TCRs come from a man younger than 35 in good health.

The CDR3 nucleotides read TGTGCCAGTAGGGACAGGGGACCTCGGCCCCAGCATTTT. Encoded protein: CASRDRGPRPQHF. J is TRBJ1-5 and V is TRBV28; TRBD1 agrees at 10 bases. The V gene end was trimmed by 9 bases and the J gene end by 9 bases; junction bases not matched to a gene: 8. The germline V gene encodes CDR1 MDHEN and CDR2 SYDVKM. The CDR3 sequence is 13 residues long.

The rearrangement joins TRBV21-1 to TRBJ2-1; the D call TRBD2 from the table was never checked on the DNA. TRBV21-1 is assigned pseudogene status. This CDR3 is built from 17 residues. The CDR3 DNA reads TGTGCCAGCAGCATGAGAAGCGGAAGCGCTAAGTACAATGAGCAGTTCTTC. Amino acid sequence: CASSMRSGSAKYNEQFF.

This clone was picked up one time. J is TRBJ2-2 and V is TRBV5-1; 8 bases are a match to TRBD1. V gave up 5 bases and J gave up 0 bases; unmatched junction bases: 9. From germline, CDR1 is SGHRS and CDR2 YFSETQ. The CDR3 spans 17 residues. CDR3 amino acids: CASSSAGGSTNTGELFF. The CDR3 nucleotides are TGCGCCAGCAGTTCGGCAGGGGGCTCGACGAACACCGGGGAGCTGTTTTTT.

V is TRBV10-3 and J is TRBJ2-1; D gene uncertain. With 8 bases removed from V and 7 bases from J, the gap between germline ends came to 6 bases. This CDR3 region has 10 residues. Germline V gene data show CDR1 as ENHRY and CDR2 as SYGVKD. The CDR3 DNA reads as TGTGCCATCGGAGCAAATGAGCAGTTCTTC. Translating it yields CAIGANEQFF.

V and J are TRBV6-6 and TRBJ2-1; 11 positions agree with TRBD2. The germline gives CDR1 MNHNY, CDR2 SVGAGI (reference sequence). Trimming at V came to 2 bases and at J to 7 bases, leaving 4 bases not matched to a gene. The length of the CDR3 is 15 residues. The CDR3 protein is CASSYDASGGNEQFF. DNA for the CDR3: TGTGCCAGCAGTTACGATGCTAGCGGGGGGAATGAGCAGTTCTTC.

J is TRBJ2-1 and V is TRBV6-5, with TRBD2 matching 7 bases. This CDR3 region has 15 residues. The J segment lost 5 bases and the V segment lost 6 bases, leaving 10 bases of the junction unmatched. Germline assignment: CDR1 MNHEY and CDR2 SVGAGI. CDR3 region: CASRTLAANDNEQFF. The CDR3, as DNA: TGTGCCAGCAGAACGCTAGCGGCGAACGACAATGAGCAGTTCTTC.

The chain employs TRBV30 and TRBJ1-4; no reliable D call. Trimming removed 0 bases from V and 3 bases from J, with 8 bases in between. This CDR3 region has 14 residues. Germline loops: CDR1 GTSNPN, CDR2 SVGIG (reference sequence). The CDR3 spells CAWSVEGANEKLFF. Written as DNA, the CDR3 is TGTGCCTGGAGTGTAGAGGGAGCTAATGAAAAACTGTTTTTT.

Concerning this clone: The sample contains more than one DNA sequence encoding this CDR3. The rearrangement joins TRBV30 to TRBJ2-1, with TRBD2 matching over 12 bases. Germline trimming cut 1 base from V and 5 bases from J; bases unmatched to any gene: 0. CDR1 is GTSNPN and CDR2 is SVGIG in the germline V gene (reference sequence). This CDR3 region has 14 residues. The CDR3 nucleotides are TGTGCCTGGAGTGGACTAGCGGGAGACAATGAGCAGTTCTTC. Residues: CAWSGLAGDNEQFF.

This chain links TRBV30 with TRBJ2-6, with D perhaps TRBD1 (5 bases). The germline gives CDR1 GTSNPN, CDR2 SVGIG (reference sequence). This CDR3 is 16 amino acids long. V was cut by 0 bases and J by 1 base, with 10 bases left in between. The CDR3 nucleotides are TGTGCCTGGAGTGTACAGGTCCTTTCTGGGGCCAACGTCCTGACTTTC. Encoded protein: CAWSVQVLSGANVLTF.

V usage is TRBV13 and J usage is TRBJ2-5, with D tentatively TRBD1 (5 bases). CDR3 length: 14 amino acids. V lost 0 bases to trimming and J lost 1 base, with 6 bases between them. Germline V gene sequence: CDR1 PRHDT, CDR2 FYEKMQ (reference sequence). The CDR3: CASSLGTAQETQYF. The CDR3, as DNA: TGTGCCAGCAGCTTAGGGACAGCCCAAGAGACCCAGTACTTC.

A word on this clone: A read error may produce the germline difference seen at one junction end. The rearrangement links TRBV7-9 to TRBJ2-7, with TRBD2 matching over 8 bases. Germline lookup yields CDR1 SEHNR and CDR2 FQNEAQ (reference sequence). This CDR3 comprises 16 residues. In nucleotides, the CDR3 is TGTGCCAGCAGCCCCATGGTAGCGGGGTTCTCCGACGAGCAGTACTTC. This translates into CASSPMVAGFSDEQYF.

The rearrangement joins TRBV7-9 to TRBJ1-4, with 7 bases lining up with TRBD1. J lost 6 bases, V lost 3 bases, and 4 bases had no gene match. The CDR3 is 14 residues long. In germline, CDR1 is SEHNR, CDR2 FQNEAQ (reference sequence). CDR3 residues: CASSFGTVHEKLFF. CDR3 DNA: TGTGCCAGCAGCTTCGGGACAGTCCATGAAAAACTGTTTTTT.

V and J are TRBV2 and TRBJ2-1; D is undetermined. V was trimmed by 5 bases and J by 0 bases, leaving 14 bases between them. The CDR3 is 16 amino acids. CDR1 is SNHLY and CDR2 is FYNNEI in the germline V gene. CDR3 nucleotides: TGTGCCAGCAGTAAGGAACACCTAAACTCCTACAATGAGCAGTTCTTC. This translates into CASSKEHLNSYNEQFF.

This clone was seen only a few times. The chain employs TRBV6-1 and TRBJ2-4; D is perhaps TRBD2 (6 bases). The ends were cut back, 3 bases at V and 3 bases at J, with 12 bases in the middle. Germline V gives CDR1 MNHNS, CDR2 SASEGT. The CDR3 runs to 15 residues. DNA of the CDR3: TGTGCCAGCAGTGAGTCTGGCGGGGTCAAAAACATTCAGTACTTC. Translation: CASSESGGVKNIQYF.